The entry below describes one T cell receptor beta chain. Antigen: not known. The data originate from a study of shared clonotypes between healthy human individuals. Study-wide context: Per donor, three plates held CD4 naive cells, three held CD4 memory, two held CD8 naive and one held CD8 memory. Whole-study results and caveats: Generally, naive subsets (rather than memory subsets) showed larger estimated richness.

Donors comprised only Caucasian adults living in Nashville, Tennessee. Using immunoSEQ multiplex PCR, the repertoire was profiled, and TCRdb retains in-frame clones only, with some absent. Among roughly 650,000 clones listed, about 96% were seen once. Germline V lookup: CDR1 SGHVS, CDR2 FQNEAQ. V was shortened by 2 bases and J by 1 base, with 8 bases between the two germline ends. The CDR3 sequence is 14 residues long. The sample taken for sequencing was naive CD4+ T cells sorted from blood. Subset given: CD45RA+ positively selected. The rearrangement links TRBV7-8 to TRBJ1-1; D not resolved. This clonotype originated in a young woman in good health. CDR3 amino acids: CASSLILQNTEAFF. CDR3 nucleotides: TGTGCCAGCAGCTTAATATTACAGAACACTGAAGCTTTCTTT.